The rows below give T cell receptor beta chains drawn from one sample of a study of blood T cell repertoires in COVID-19. The assay was immunoSEQ multiplex PCR, and TCRdb's table has in-frame clones only and misses some. This table holds some 100,000 clones, around 89% found once. Sequencing used peripheral blood. The receptors come from a human donor with acute or convalescent COVID-19. The donor label of this sample is uncertain. Both conserved end residues are part of each CDR3. Each record gives: V gene, D gene, clone size, J gene, CDR3 DNA, CDR3 protein. A D gene is named only where the DNA matches it firmly. Size values are once, few and many counts, or a class for expanded clones, and some rows have none.

TRBV9,-,-,TRBJ1-1,TGTGCCAGCAGCGTAGGGGGGACACCCATAAATACTGAAGCTTTCTTT,CASSVGGTPINTEAFF
TRBV27,TRBD1,-,TRBJ1-1,TGTGCCAGCAGTTTATATCTAACCCCGGGACAGAAGTTTGGGAACACTGAAGCTTTCTTT,CASSLYLTPGQKFGNTEAFF
TRBV28,-,-,TRBJ2-7,TGTGCCAGCTGTTCCGGGAGCTCCTACGAGCAGTACTTC,CASCSGSSYEQYF
TRBV2,-,-,TRBJ1-2,TGTGCCAGCAGTGGCCAGACAGTACATGGCTACACCTTC,CASSGQTVHGYTF
TRBV7-3,-,-,TRBJ2-1,TGTGCCAGCAGCTTGAGAAGCTCCTACAATGAGCAGTTCTTC,CASSLRSSYNEQFF
TRBV28,-,-,TRBJ1-3,TGTGCCAGCAGTTTATACGGGACAACAGGAAACACCATATATTTT,CASSLYGTTGNTIYF
TRBV5-4,TRBD2,-,TRBJ2-2,TGTGCCAGCAGCTTCGGGGGGACCACCGGGGAGCTGTTTTTT,CASSFGGTTGELFF
TRBV5-1,-,-,TRBJ1-3,TGCGCCAGCAGCTTGGAGGGGAACCGCCGCTCTGGAAACACCATATATTTT,CASSLEGNRRSGNTIYF
TRBV5-1,-,-,TRBJ2-3,TGCGCCAGCAGCTTACAGTCAGATACGCAGTATTTT,CASSLQSDTQYF
TRBV27,-,-,TRBJ1-2,TGTGCCAGCAGTTCGGGTGGCTATGGCTACACCTTC,CASSSGGYGYTF
TRBV2,-,-,TRBJ2-5,TGTGCCAGCAGTGAAGGTTCGGGGCTTTCAGGGGCCCAGTACTTC,CASSEGSGLSGAQYF
TRBV9,TRBD1,-,TRBJ2-5,TGTGCCAGCAGCGTAGGCGAAGGGACAGGGTTCGGGGAGACCCAGTACTTC,CASSVGEGTGFGETQYF
TRBV6-5,-,-,TRBJ1-3,TGTGCCAGCAGTTACTCGGCATCGCTCTCTGGAAACACCATATATTTT,CASSYSASLSGNTIYF
TRBV28,TRBD1,-,TRBJ1-1,TGTGCCAGCCAAGCCAGGGGGCCTGAAGCTTTCTTT,CASQARGPEAFF
TRBV7-6,-,-,TRBJ2-3,TGTGCCAGCAGCTTAACAGGGACAGATACGCAGTATTTT,CASSLTGTDTQYF
TRBV6-5,TRBD1,-,TRBJ1-4,TGTGCCACCAAGACAGGGTTATCTAATGAAAAACTGTTTTTT,CATKTGLSNEKLFF
TRBV12-3/TRBV12-4,-,-,TRBJ2-7,TGTGCCAGCAGGTATGGACCGGGAGATTACTACTTC,CASRYGPGDYYF
TRBV11-1,-,-,TRBJ1-1,TGTGCCAGCAGGACAACAGGGCAGAACACTGAAGCTTTCTTT,CASRTTGQNTEAFF
TRBV28,-,-,TRBJ2-7,TGTGCCAGCAGTTTTGGCGGGACGCTTCCCTACGAGCAGTACTTC,CASSFGGTLPYEQYF
TRBV19,TRBD1,-,TRBJ1-4,TGTGCCAGTAGCATCTCGGGGACAGGGGCAAAACTGTTTTTT,CASSISGTGAKLFF
TRBV3-1/TRBV3-2,-,-,TRBJ2-1,TGTGCCAGCAGCCGCGGACTCCCAAGCTCCTACAATGAGCAGTTCTTC,CASSRGLPSSYNEQFF
TRBV2,-,-,TRBJ2-7,TGTGCCAGCAGTTTATTTTCTAGCTCCGAGCAGTACTTC,CASSLFSSSEQYF
TRBV3-1/TRBV3-2,TRBD2,-,TRBJ2-3,TGTGCCAGCAGCCAAGATATCGGGGGGACTAGCACAGATACGCAGTATTTT,CASSQDIGGTSTDTQYF
TRBV5-1,-,once,TRBJ2-7,TGCGCCAGCAGATGGGAGACCTACTCCTACGAGCAGTACTTC,CASRWETYSYEQYF
TRBV7-3,-,-,TRBJ2-2,TGTGCCAGCAGCCCCCGGGGGGCGACCGGGGAGCTGTTTTTT,CASSPRGATGELFF
TRBV6-6,TRBD1,-,TRBJ1-2,TGTGCCAGCACCATAACCTCCGGGACAGGGACCTATGGCTACACCTTC,CASTITSGTGTYGYTF
TRBV6-2/TRBV6-3,TRBD1,-,TRBJ2-7,TGTGCCAGCAGTAGGACAGGGGCCTATTATGGCGAGCAGTACTTC,CASSRTGAYYGEQYF
TRBV12-3/TRBV12-4,TRBD1,-,TRBJ1-2,TGTGCCAGCAGAGAGACAGGGGACTATGGCTACACCTTC,CASRETGDYGYTF
TRBV7-9,-,-,TRBJ2-2,TGTGCCAGCAGCTTAGCGGGGGGTCCCCTTTTTCGAGACACCGGGGAGCTGTTTTTT,CASSLAGGPLFRDTGELFF
TRBV4-2,TRBD1,-,TRBJ1-5,TGTGCCAGCAGCCAAGATCAGACAGGGGCCGCGCGGATGGCCCAGCATTTT,CASSQDQTGAARMAQHF
TRBV10-3,-,-,TRBJ1-5,TGTGCCATCAGCACAGGGAATAGCAATCAGCCCCAGCATTTT,CAISTGNSNQPQHF
TRBV6-2/TRBV6-3,-,-,TRBJ2-3,TGTGCCAGCAGTTACTCGAATGGGGGCCCGAGCACAGATACGCAGTATTTT,CASSYSNGGPSTDTQYF
TRBV5-1,-,-,TRBJ2-1,TGCGCCAGCAGCTTGGCCCACAGCAATGAGCAGTTCTTC,CASSLAHSNEQFF
TRBV25-1,TRBD1,once,TRBJ2-7,TGTGCCAGCAGTCCGGGACAGTACTCCTACGAGCAGTACTTC,CASSPGQYSYEQYF
TRBV3-1/TRBV3-2,-,-,TRBJ1-6,TGTGCCAGCAGCCTGCGACAGCCGAATTCACCCCTCCACTTT,CASSLRQPNSPLHF
TRBV4-3,-,-,TRBJ1-6,TGCGCCAGCAGCCAAGATCATATAACCCGCTCGGGCCTCCACTTT,CASSQDHITRSGLHF
TRBV2,TRBD1,-,TRBJ1-2,TGTGCCAGCAGTGGGGACCAGGGGGCGATTGTCTATGGCTACACCTTC,CASSGDQGAIVYGYTF
TRBV5-4,TRBD1,-,TRBJ2-7,TGTGCCAGCAGCTCCAGGGGGAGACAGGGTAAGATCTACGAGCAGTACTTC,CASSSRGRQGKIYEQYF
TRBV19,-,-,TRBJ1-5,TGTGCCAGTAGTATTAGGTTGGTAAGTTTGTCGGACGCAGGACACAATCAGCCCCAGCATTTT,CASSIRLVSLSDAGHNQPQHF
TRBV18,TRBD1,-,TRBJ1-2,TGTGCCAGCTCAAGGGACAGGGGGCTTAACTATGGCTACACCTTC,CASSRDRGLNYGYTF
TRBV27,-,-,TRBJ2-1,TGTGCCAGCAGTTTACTTTCTTCCTTTTACAATGAGCAGTTCTTC,CASSLLSSFYNEQFF
TRBV19,-,-,TRBJ1-2,TGTGCCAGTAGTACCACTATAGCCTCCAACTATGGCTACACCTTC,CASSTTIASNYGYTF
TRBV27,TRBD2,-,TRBJ2-1,TGTGCCAGCAAATCCGGGACTAGCGGGAGCTACAATGAGCAGTTCTTC,CASKSGTSGSYNEQFF
TRBV28,TRBD1,-,TRBJ1-2,TGTGCCAGCACCCAAGCAGGGGGACTTGGCTATGGCTACACCTTC,CASTQAGGLGYGYTF
TRBV9,TRBD1,-,TRBJ1-4,TGTGCCAGCAGCTCAAGCAGGGGGCTAGTGCCTAATGAAAAACTGTTTTTT,CASSSSRGLVPNEKLFF
TRBV4-1,-,-,TRBJ2-7,TGCGCCAGCAGCCCCCCGACAGGAAACTACGAGCAGTACTTC,CASSPPTGNYEQYF
TRBV7-8,-,-,TRBJ1-2,TGTGCCAGCAGCCTGGGTACCGGAGCGGGCTATGGCTACACCTTC,CASSLGTGAGYGYTF
TRBV5-4,TRBD1,-,TRBJ2-1,TGTGCCAGCAGCTCGGGGACAGGGGGCAGGGCCTACAATGAGCAGTTCTTC,CASSSGTGGRAYNEQFF
TRBV6-5,TRBD2,-,TRBJ2-7,TGTGCCACCGGGACTAGCGGGGAGTCCTCCTACGAGCAGTACTTC,CATGTSGESSYEQYF
TRBV3-1/TRBV3-2,TRBD1,-,TRBJ1-1,TGTGCCAGCAGCCCCCCCGGGACAGGTTTGAACACTGAAGCTTTCTTT,CASSPPGTGLNTEAFF
TRBV5-1,TRBD1,-,TRBJ1-1,TGCGCCAGCAGCGAAGACAGGGTAATGAACACTGAAGCTTTCTTT,CASSEDRVMNTEAFF